This entry lists 20 T cell receptor beta chains sequenced from one sample in a study of Tregs in tolerant kidney transplant recipients. This table comes from immunoSEQ multiplex PCR, and its TCRdb copy is limited to in-frame clones, with some not included. The sample records around 230,000 clones, around 81% being singletons. The specimen sequenced was CD4+ T cells from blood. Every receptor here comes from a human donor in good health.

This sequence joins TRBV6-5 and TRBJ2-1; 8 bases agree with TRBD2. Germline V gene data show CDR1 as MNHEY and CDR2 as SVGAGI. CDR3 length: 14 amino acids. The V and J ends lost 7 bases and 9 bases, in that order; junction bases with no gene match: 11. In DNA, the CDR3 is TGTGCCAGCACCTTTGCCCGGGGGGGCCTTGAGCAGTTCTTC. It encodes CASTFARGGLEQFF.

V usage is TRBV18 and J usage is TRBJ2-7; no clear D. Trimming stripped 2 bases from V and 5 bases from J, with 7 bases between. This CDR3 is 12 amino acids long. CDR1 is KGHSH, CDR2 LQKENI, per germline. The CDR3 DNA reads TGTGCCAGCTCACCAGGGTCCCACGAGCAGTACTTC. Residues: CASSPGSHEQYF.

The chain has TRBV9 and TRBJ1-6; D is uncertain. Looked up from germline, CDR1 is SGDLS and CDR2 is YYNGEE. Trimming removed 3 bases from V and 8 bases from J, with 12 bases in between. This CDR3 is built from 14 residues. In nucleotides, the CDR3 is TGTGCCAGCAGCGCCCCCCCGGGTTATTCACCCCTCCACTTT. It yields the protein CASSAPPGYSPLHF.

J is TRBJ1-2 and V is TRBV7-9, with a tentative D call TRBD1 (5 bases). V was clipped by 5 bases and J by 6 bases, with 13 bases between them. The CDR3 spans 13 residues. In germline, CDR1 is SEHNR, CDR2 FQNEAQ (reference sequence). The CDR3: CASSPMGGDGYTF. The CDR3 DNA reads as TGTGCCAGCAGCCCCATGGGAGGGGATGGCTACACCTTC.

This chain links TRBV4-1 with TRBJ2-7; TRBD1 matches at 7 bases. Trimming took 4 bases from V and 6 from J; bases not matched to a gene: 6. The germline V gene encodes CDR1 MGHRA and CDR2 YSYEKL. This CDR3 region has 13 residues. The DNA for the CDR3 is TGCGCCAGCAGCCGCCCGGACAGGTCCGAGCAGTACTTC. This codes for CASSRPDRSEQYF.

As for this clone: Other DNA sequences of this sample code for an identical CDR3. V gene TRBV7-9 combines with J gene TRBJ1-2; 7 bases align to TRBD1. The CDR3 is 14 amino acids. The junction had 5 bases not matched to a gene; V was cut back by 5 bases and J by 2 bases. CDR1 and CDR2 from the germline V gene are SEHNR and FQNEAQ (reference sequence). DNA for the CDR3: TGTGCCAGCAGCGATGGGACAGCCAACTATGGCTACACCTTC. It encodes CASSDGTANYGYTF.

This clone was observed once. V gene TRBV19 combines with J gene TRBJ1-1; D uncertain. Trimming shortened V by 5 bases and J by 1 base, and 14 bases separated the two germline ends. Germline CDR1 is LNHDA and CDR2 is SQIVND (reference sequence). This CDR3 comprises 15 residues. The CDR3 spells CASSPSRSWNTEAFF. As DNA, the CDR3 is TGTGCCAGTAGTCCCAGTCGCTCCTGGAACACTGAAGCTTTCTTT. Looking up the rest from reference TRBV19 and TRBJ1-1 gives the full variable domain: DGGITQSPKYLFRKEGQNVTLSCEQNLNHDAMYWYRQDPGQGLRLIYYSQIVNDFQKGDIAEGYSVSREKKESFPLTVTSAQKNPTAFYLCASSPSRSWNTEAFFGQGTRLTVV.

The table lists this clone with a count of one. The J gene is TRBJ1-5, the V gene TRBV6-6; 10 positions agree with TRBD1. CDR3 length: 15 amino acids. Germline trimming cut 10 bases from V and 6 bases from J; bases unmatched to any gene: 12. Germline V CDR1 and CDR2: MNHNY, SVGAGI (reference sequence). Written as DNA, the CDR3 is TGTGCCACCGGAGGGGACAGGGGAGGGTCTCAGCCCCAGCATTTT. Translating gives CATGGDRGGSQPQHF.

The CDR3 sequence is CASSAGRASGNSPLHF. The CDR3 region has the DNA TGCGCCAGCAGCGCCGGGAGGGCCTCGGGTAATTCACCCCTCCACTTT. The chain is built from TRBV5-1 and TRBJ1-6; D ambiguous. Deletions cut 4 bases from V and 6 bases from J, with 17 bases between. CDR1 is SGHRS and CDR2 is YFSETQ in the germline V gene. The CDR3 is 16 amino acids.

The rearrangement uses TRBV9 and TRBJ2-3; D not certain. Trimming took off 0 bases at V and 0 bases at J, with 8 bases between the two ends. CDR3 size: 15 residues. Germline V gene lookup returns CDR1 SGDLS and CDR2 YYNGEE. CDR3 nucleotides: TGTGCCAGCAGCGTAGATCCCCAGAGCACAGATACGCAGTATTTT. The encoded protein is CASSVDPQSTDTQYF.

The rearrangement joins TRBV6-5 to TRBJ1-2; TRBD1 might be the D (6 bases). Germline CDR1 and CDR2: MNHEY and SVGAGI. The CDR3 is 15 amino acids. The V gene lost 1 base and the J gene lost 5 bases, with 14 bases spanning the gap. This CDR3 is CASSYFGQKNYGYTF. The DNA for the CDR3 is TGTGCCAGCAGTTACTTCGGACAGAAGAATTATGGCTACACCTTC.

The chain links TRBV5-1 to TRBJ2-7; 8 bases match TRBD2. CDR3 length equals 18 residues. After removal of 3 bases from V and 5 bases from J, the junction contained 19 bases not matched to a gene. The germline CDR1 and CDR2 sequences are SGHRS and YFSETQ. DNA of the CDR3: TGCGCCAGCAGCTCTCTGGGGGATGGTAGCGGGGCCCCTAACGAGCAGTACTTC. As protein: CASSSLGDGSGAPNEQYF.

This sequence joins TRBV4-3 and TRBJ2-3; 8 bases align to TRBD2. The CDR3 extends over 15 amino acids. Trimming cost V 0 bases and J 6 bases; bases outside gene matches: 5. The V gene's germline CDR1 is LGHNA and CDR2 YSLEER. Written as DNA, the CDR3 is TGCGCCAGCAGCCAAGATCTGGTAGCGGGGGATACGCAGTATTTT. Protein sequence: CASSQDLVAGDTQYF.

In regard to this clone: Other DNA sequences from this sample encode an identical CDR3 as well. The chain links TRBV18 to TRBJ1-4; D not resolved. CDR1 and CDR2 (germline): KGHSH, LQKENI. The CDR3 is made up of 11 amino acids. Trimming stripped 3 bases from V and 8 bases from J, with 4 bases between. The CDR3 sequence is CASSPGEKLFF. CDR3 coding DNA: TGTGCCAGCTCACCGGGGGAAAAACTGTTTTTT.

The J gene is TRBJ2-3, the V gene TRBV5-3; perhaps D is TRBD1 or TRBD2 (5 bases each). TRBV5-3 is flagged as an ORF with uncertain function. Trimming removed 1 base from V and 5 bases from J, with 11 bases in between. This CDR3 has 14 residues. As DNA, the CDR3 is TGTGCCAGAAGCTTGCCCAGGGACGAAGATACGCAGTATTTT. Its translation: CARSLPRDEDTQYF.

V is TRBV18 and J is TRBJ2-2; 9 nucleotides line up with TRBD1. The CDR3 spans 16 residues. CDR1 and CDR2 from the germline V gene are KGHSH and LQKENI. V gave up 3 bases and J gave up 4 bases; unmatched junction bases: 6. DNA of the CDR3: TGTGCCAGCTCACCCCCGGGACAGGGTTTCACCGGGGAGCTGTTTTTT. Translating it yields CASSPPGQGFTGELFF.

Details on this clone: Within the sample, other DNA sequences also encode this same CDR3. The genes are TRBV6-4 and TRBJ2-3; 9 bases agree with TRBD1. The germline V gene encodes CDR1 MRHNA and CDR2 SNTAGT. The trim removed 3 bases at V and 4 bases at J, leaving 5 bases unmatched. The CDR3 has 15 residues. DNA for the CDR3: TGTGCCAGCAGTGATCTGGGACAGGGTTCAGATACGCAGTATTTT. This sequence encodes CASSDLGQGSDTQYF.

The rearrangement links TRBV30 to TRBJ1-5; possibly TRBD1 for D (5 bases). Germline V gives CDR1 GTSNPN, CDR2 SVGIG (reference sequence). The ends were cut back, 0 bases at V and 10 bases at J, with 16 bases in the middle. This CDR3 is built from 14 residues. CDR3 DNA sequence: TGTGCCTGGAGTGTACGGCAAGGGGCCTTTCCCCAGCATTTT. This encodes CAWSVRQGAFPQHF.

This clone has only a few counts. This chain links TRBV7-3 with TRBJ2-2; the match to TRBD1 covers 8 bases. The CDR3 has 13 residues. The J segment lost 7 bases and the V segment lost 5 bases, leaving 3 bases of the junction unmatched. CDR1 and CDR2 from the germline V gene are SGHTA and FQGTGA. The CDR3 DNA follows: TGTGCCAGCAGCGGACAGGGAGGCGGGGAGCTGTTTTTT. Protein sequence: CASSGQGGGELFF.

This clone occurred a few times. The genes are TRBV15 and TRBJ2-7; D is unresolved. Trimming removed 1 base at V and 2 bases at J, with 9 bases between. The germline gives CDR1 LNHNV, CDR2 YYDKDF (reference sequence). The CDR3 is made up of 14 amino acids. The CDR3 region is CATSRAYGPYEQYF. The DNA of the CDR3 is TGTGCCACCAGCAGAGCGTACGGGCCCTACGAGCAGTACTTC.